This T cell receptor (beta chain) appears in the sequencing data of a study of post-analysis software for immune sequencing data. Study results and caveats: Relative to controls, patients had roughly five TRBV segments at higher frequency, with TRBV5-6, TRBV5-1 and TRBV20-1 among these.

Germline loops: CDR1 SGDLS, CDR2 YYNGEE. This CDR3 has 14 residues. TCR beta cDNA libraries had unique molecular identifiers. Once about 0.85 to 10 million T cells were used, about 510,000 cDNA molecules resulted. From the PCR reads, TCRdb called clonotypes with MiXCR, one entry per CDR3 protein. The sample includes around 770,000 distinct CDR3 sequences, 46% of them seen just once. Comment on this clonotype: The antigen is undetermined.

The sequencing input was blood. The chain links TRBV9 to TRBJ2-4; tentatively, D is TRBD2 (5 bases). The DNA end is more similar to TRBJ2-5, so the J call may be wrong. This sequence was found in a girl between 10 and 17 years old with multiple sclerosis. The CDR3 spells CASSVDGSLETQYF. DNA of the CDR3: TGTGCCAGCAGCGTAGATGGGAGCTTGGAGACCCAGTACTTC.